One and the same sample provided the 3 T cell receptor beta chains below, sequenced in a study of post-analysis software for immune sequencing data. Study observations and caveats: In patients, TRBV5-6, TRBV5-1 and TRBV20-1 belonged to five TRBV segments found more frequently than in controls.

What these receptors recognize is not known. Unique molecular identifiers tagged the TCR beta cDNA libraries. TCRdb reprocessed the PCR reads via MiXCR and lists one record per CDR3 protein. The top ten hold around 3.7% of the sample, which has under 200,000 distinct CDR3 sequences, roughly 30% seen once. Sequencing was carried out using blood. These receptors were taken from a girl aged 2 to 17 with multiple sclerosis.

This clonotype was recorded many times. The chain uses TRBV7-8 and TRBJ2-5; no clear D. The V and J ends lost 7 bases and 2 bases respectively, with 14 bases between them. Looked up from germline, CDR1 is SGHVS and CDR2 is FQNEAQ. CDR3 length equals 14 residues. The CDR3 loop is CASNPRGRQETQYF. The CDR3 coding sequence is TGTGCCAGCAACCCCCGTGGCAGACAAGAGACCCAGTACTTC.

This clonotype has a handful of counts. This chain joins TRBV9 and TRBJ2-5; D possibly corresponds to TRBD2 (5 bases). The germline V and J ends were trimmed by 1 base and 11 bases, with 18 bases remaining between them. Germline lookup yields CDR1 SGDLS and CDR2 YYNGEE. The CDR3 length is 14 residues. In nucleotides, the CDR3 is TGTGCCAGCAGCGTAAGGGTGGATCGGGGTGAGCAGTACTTC. It translates to CASSVRVDRGEQYF.

Ten or more counts support this clonotype. This chain uses TRBV20-1 with TRBJ1-1, with D unclear. CDR1 is DFQATT and CDR2 is SNEGSKA in the germline V gene (reference sequence). Trimming left V 3 bases short and J 2 bases short, with 13 bases between. The CDR3 loop spans 14 amino acids. For the CDR3, the DNA is TGCAGTGCTAGGTATCAAGGCGGTAACACTGAAGCTTTCTTT. It codes for CSARYQGGNTEAFF.